This record concerns one T cell receptor beta chain sequence. The target of this receptor is not known. No base-level quality is on record; no much larger clone is a single base apart. Systemically healthy Caucasian individuals from Russia, 39 in total and aged roughly 6 to 100 years, were included as donors. Each donor gave 8 to 10 milliliters of peripheral blood, collected into EDTA-treated Vacutainer tubes. Ficoll-Paque density-gradient centrifugation was used to isolate PBMCs, with at least 6.5 million per sample. Total RNA was extracted from PBMCs with Trizol reagent, with at least 5 micrograms obtained per sample. The percentages of naive CD45RAhigh/CD27high T cells were determined by flow cytometry on a PBMC aliquot from every donor. This specimen belongs to a study of blood T cells in healthy people across ages (dated by TCRdb to between 2015 and 2016). Study-level background: In model experiments, template switching captured roughly one uniquely barcoded TCR beta cDNA molecule for every two T cells. The study measured age-related changes in TCR beta repertoire diversity using deep sequencing normalized with unique cDNA molecular identifiers. The donors were divided into four age groups: young (average approximately 15 years), middle-aged (about 39), aged (approximately 64) and long-lived (nearly 85). To avoid experimental bias, donors of different ages were distributed randomly across sequencing lanes. Two additional independent replicas of 1 million unique cDNA reads from the same blood draw were analyzed for two donors (one aged 18 to 29 and one aged 80 or older).

Library preparation used 5' RACE. The listed sequencing device is Illumina HiSeq 2500. A second PCR of 7 to 11 cycles was performed with a sample-barcoded 5' primer and a J-beta primer mix. Each TCR beta cDNA molecule received a unique molecular identifier from a template-switch 5' adaptor carrying 12 random nucleotides. Each sample yielded at least 3 million CDR3-containing paired-end reads. The Mint cDNA synthesis kit, primed by a TRBC-specific oligonucleotide, was used to synthesize first-strand cDNA from all RNA. Following uracil-DNA glycosylase treatment, all cDNA underwent a first 18-cycle PCR with the universal primers M1SS and BC2_uni_R. The study's processing was this. For normalization, 1 million high-quality reads, each with a distinct molecular identifier, were randomly selected from each sample. Instead of being binned into consensus sequences, reads with shared molecular identifiers were discarded. MiTCR, with a Q25 quality threshold and the strictest error-elimination algorithm, was used for CDR3 identification, clonotype clustering and error correction. A nonparametric unseen species model using Euler transformation provided a lower-bound estimate of total TCR beta diversity. The raw public data were reprocessed by TCRdb itself: fastp quality trimming at Q25, MiXCR clonotype calling, in-frame beta chains only. Rows are combined by CDR3 protein, so each entry shows the most common genes and DNA. The V and J calls and clone size come from TCRdb's table, not from the authors' own analysis. This sample holds 1.4 million or so distinct CDR3 sequences; approximately 39% were observed only once. The ten largest clones capture about 4% of the sample.

On the study overall, not on this receptor specifically: Total diversity estimates from one million sequenced T cells were considered lower bounds and underestimates. Because donor CMV infection status was unknown, age-related changes in expanded clonotypes were potentially confounded. Conclusive comparison of naive and antigen-experienced compartments was prevented by the profiling of bulk unsorted PBMCs. As age increased, observed TCR beta diversity per million T cells dropped in a roughly linear way, and a significant reduction was already evident by age 40. Compared with the aged group, more naive CD4+ T cells, fewer expanded clones and increased TCR diversity were shown by the long-lived group, suggesting age selection. The percentage of naive T cells measured by flow cytometry correlated strongly with observed TCR beta diversity.

The clonotype comes from a woman aged 18-29 years in good health. What was sequenced was blood.

The bases read TGTGCCAGCAGCGTAGGGGATTTAGAGATCAATGAGCAGTTCTTC. Its amino acids are CASSVGDLEINEQFF. The chain is encoded by TRBV9 joined to TRBJ2-1; the D gene cannot be resolved reliably. Trimming removed 0 bases from V and 6 bases from J, leaving 13 bases between the germline ends. Inclusive of the bounding cysteine and phenylalanine, the CDR3 is 15 residues long. Only the CDR3 DNA is retained, 45 bases long and in frame from the first base. Per the germline V gene, SGDLS is the CDR1 and YYNGEE is the CDR2.